The following is a TCR beta chain sequence with its context. It lacks a known antigen. One base away there is no much larger clone; base qualities are not given. Per the germline V gene, SGHRS is the CDR1 and YFSETQ is the CDR2. The CDR3 covers 15 residues, taking in both the cysteine and the phenylalanine. Of the read, only the CDR3 DNA is kept; its 45 bases are in frame from base 1. V was cut back by 0 bases and J by 5 bases, leaving a gap of 14 bases between them. TCRbeta CDR3 regions were amplified from genomic DNA using the immunoSEQ Assay, a bias-controlled multiplex PCR. In the authors' own workflow: The number of nucleated cells in each sample was estimated from the amplification of reference gene primers within the assay. Sequence reads were collapsed and filtered to measure the absolute abundance of every unique TCRbeta CDR3 rearrangement. For each sample, productive Simpson clonality was calculated by taking the square root of Simpson's diversity index across productive rearrangements. TCRdb obtained this table from immuneACCESS and retained in-frame rearrangements with V and J assigned. These tables miss some clones; where compared with another copy, unresolved V genes account for less than half of the shortfall, and the remainder is unexplained. V and J calls and clone size are given by that table; D and trimming were obtained from the DNA. Recorded for this sample are about 220,000 clones; approximately 90% of them occurred a single time. The ten top clones hold 3% to 3.5% of the sample.

The sample is drawn from a study of blood T cell repertoires in COVID-19 (TCRdb year 2020). Regarding the complete study: Samples covering the acute and convalescent phases of COVID-19 were provided by collaborators in the United States, Italy and Spain. The material from the prospective study consisted of cDNA or gDNA derived from T cells, B-cell-depleted T cells, or PBMCs. The dataset comprised deeply sampled blood TCRbeta repertoires from subjects exposed to, actively infected with, or recovered from COVID-19. A freely available public database, intended as a resource for researchers studying the immune response to SARS-CoV-2, is where the repertoires were released. Samples came from the ongoing ImmuneRACE study (first 160 participants) plus 1,254 subjects from 6 global collaborators. Nearly every sample came with metadata listing a de-identified subject ID, COVID-19 status, age in years and sex. Where available, HLA class I and class II types were taken from metadata supplied by the sample provider and were not determined by assay-based typing. What the authors observed across the whole study: The amount of clinical and demographic metadata varied by source and participant and was provided uncurated.

Participants in the prospective study were aged roughly 18 to 95 years, lived in 20 to 30 United States geographic areas, and enrolled through a virtual design. In the prospective study, participants were assigned to cohorts based on the clinical history participants reported in a screening survey and a study questionnaire. Each participant in the prospective study had whole blood, serum and a nasopharyngeal or oropharyngeal swab collected by mobile phlebotomists. Participants in the prospective study had the option to provide additional blood draws and questionnaires over a roughly two-month period. Before DNA extraction, blood samples from the prospective study were shipped at room temperature or frozen.

Sequenced sample: PBMCs or T cells enriched from blood (not recorded which). This TCR came from a woman aged 18-29 years in a cohort exposed to, infected with or recovered from COVID-19 (not recorded which). The chain was built from TRBV5-1 and TRBJ1-1; D gene: possibly TRBD1, on 6 matching bases. The base sequence is TGCGCCAGCAGCTTGGAGCCACCAGGGGTTACTGAAGCTTTCTTT. It codes for CASSLEPPGVTEAFF.